These 20 T cell receptor beta chains were sequenced from one sample in a study of tumor-infiltrating lymphocytes in oesophageal squamous cell carcinoma (dated by TCRdb to 2016 to 2017). The library was built by means of PCR. Data came from an Illumina HiSeq 2000. Using fastp at Q25 and MiXCR, TCRdb reprocessed the public reads and kept productive beta chains. Rows are unified per CDR3 protein, each entry keeping the most common DNA and genes. The sample table lists 8,000 to 13,000 distinct CDR3 sequences, 60% to 70% of them with a count of one. Jointly, the top ten make up 26% of the sample. The specimen sequenced was esophageal tumor tissue. The receptors were sampled from a female donor with esophageal squamous cell carcinoma.

V usage is TRBV7-9 and J usage is TRBJ2-3, with TRBD2 as a possible D gene (6 bases). Germline V gives CDR1 SEHNR, CDR2 FQNEAQ (reference sequence). V was cut by 1 base and J by 4 bases, with 12 bases left in between. CDR3 length: 15 amino acids. The chain's CDR3 is CASSLGVSGSDTQYF. DNA of the CDR3: TGTGCCAGCAGCTTAGGGGTCAGCGGGTCAGATACGCAGTATTTT. The whole variable domain, filled in from reference TRBV7-9 and TRBJ2-3, reads DTGVSQNPRHKITKRGQNVTFRCDPISEHNRLYWYRQTLGQGPEFLTYFQNEAQLEKSRLLSDRFSAERPKGSFSTLEIQRTEQGDSAMYLCASSLGVSGSDTQYFGPGTRLTVL.

V gene TRBV7-2 combines with J gene TRBJ2-1; TRBD2 agrees at 14 bases. V was pared by 5 bases and J by 11 bases, with 5 bases of the junction left unmatched. The CDR3 has 14 residues. In germline, CDR1 is SGHTA, CDR2 FQGNSA. CDR3 coding DNA: TGTGCCAGCAGCCCTGGACTAGCGGGGGGAAAGCAGTTCTTC. It is translated as CASSPGLAGGKQFF.

The rearrangement uses TRBV24-1 and TRBJ2-3; 14 nucleotides agree with TRBD2. The J call may be wrong; the DNA end is better matched by TRBJ2-1. Germline CDR1 reads KGHDR; CDR2 reads SFDVKD. The CDR3 has 20 residues. The CDR3 loop reads CATSDSRGLAGGRPYNEQFF. The CDR3 DNA is TGTGCCACCAGTGATTCCAGAGGACTAGCGGGAGGACGTCCCTACAATGAGCAGTTCTTC.

This clonotype occurred a few times. The CDR3 DNA follows: TGTGCCAGCAGCTTAGGGGGGGGGGTAACCAAAGAGACCCAGTACTTC. It specifies CASSLGGGVTKETQYF. The chain recombines TRBV7-8 with TRBJ2-5; TRBD2 matches 7 bases. J gave up 3 bases and V 1 base, and 8 bases lay outside the gene matches. This CDR3 region has 16 residues. CDR1 SGHVS and CDR2 FQNEAQ come from the germline V gene.

The chain is built from TRBV2 and TRBJ1-1; TRBD1 or TRBD2 may be the D gene (5 bases each). Matching the DNA end better, TRBJ2-1 makes the J call doubtful. Germline lookup yields CDR1 SNHLY and CDR2 FYNNEI. The CDR3 covers 15 residues. CDR3 sequence reads: CASSGGLGRRNEQFF. The CDR3 coding sequence is TGTGCCAGCAGTGGTGGGTTGGGGCGGAGGAATGAGCAGTTCTTC.

This chain uses TRBV28 with TRBJ2-7, with 7 bases lining up with TRBD2. Germline V gene lookup returns CDR1 MDHEN and CDR2 SYDVKM. Trimming took 7 bases from V and 3 from J; bases not matched to a gene: 12. CDR3 length equals 15 residues. CDR3 in DNA: TGTGCCAGCACCCTATATTTGGGGGGGAACTACGAGCAGTACTTC. It encodes CASTLYLGGNYEQYF.

This chain uses TRBV2 with TRBJ2-7; 8 bases are a match to TRBD2. Judging by the DNA end, TRBJ2-1 fits better; the J call may be wrong. Germline loops: CDR1 SNHLY, CDR2 FYNNEI. This CDR3 has 13 residues. Here the CDR3 DNA reads TGTGCCAGCAAACAGCGGGAGTTAGATGAGCAGTTCTTC. Its translation is CASKQRELDEQFF.

This clonotype has a single count. The chain employs TRBV10-2 and TRBJ2-4; D not resolved. The tail of the sequence fits TRBJ2-7 better, so the J call may be wrong. The CDR3 length is 13 residues. CDR1 and CDR2 from the germline V gene are WSHSY and SAAADI. The CDR3 DNA sequence: TGCGCCAGCAGTCTAGGTGTAGCCTACGAGCAGTACTTC. It codes for CASSLGVAYEQYF.

This sequence joins TRBV7-2 and TRBJ2-7; a possible D gene is TRBD2 (7 bases). Germline loops: CDR1 SGHTA, CDR2 FQGNSA. The CDR3 sequence is 16 residues long. With 1 base removed from V and 4 bases from J, the gap between germline ends came to 17 bases. DNA for the CDR3: TGTGCCAGCAGCTTAGGAAGCGGGACAAAACCGTACGAGCAGTACTTC. It encodes CASSLGSGTKPYEQYF.

The CDR3 sequence: CASSFGDTQYF. The CDR3 DNA is TGTGCCAGCAGCTTTGGAGATACGCAGTATTTT. V is TRBV7-8 and J is TRBJ2-3, with unresolved D. With 3 bases removed from V and 5 bases from J, the gap between germline ends came to 3 bases. Germline CDR1 is SGHVS and CDR2 is FQNEAQ. CDR3 length: 11 amino acids.

Remarks on this clonotype: A junction boundary mismatches the germline segment, possibly from a read error. The chain carries TRBV7-9 and TRBJ2-5; D may be TRBD1 (5 bases). Near its end, the DNA agrees better with TRBJ2-7, so the J call may be wrong. CDR1 is SEHNR and CDR2 is FQNEAQ in the germline V gene (reference sequence). The length of the CDR3 is 15 residues. The CDR3: CASSLDVGPLNEQYF. CDR3 in DNA: TGTGCTAGCAGCTTAGACGTGGGGCCCCTGAACGAGCAGTACTTC.

The gene calls are TRBV7-2 and TRBJ2-5; tentatively, D is TRBD1 (5 bases). The J call may be in error: the DNA end matches TRBJ2-7 better. The CDR3 totals 13 residues. Germline V gives CDR1 SGHTA, CDR2 FQGNSA. The chain's CDR3 is CASSRTGSYEQYF. The CDR3 DNA reads as TGTGCCAGCAGCCGTACAGGCTCCTACGAGCAGTACTTC.

The chain's CDR3 is CASSYSHFSYNEQFF. CDR3 DNA: TGTGCCAGCAGTTACTCACACTTCTCCTACAATGAGCAGTTCTTC. The rearrangement links TRBV6-6 to TRBJ2-1; D gene uncertain. Germline loops: CDR1 MNHNY, CDR2 SVGAGI (reference sequence). Trimming took off 0 bases at V and 0 bases at J, with 6 bases between the two ends. The CDR3 covers 15 residues.

This clonotype appeared a few times. The chain combines TRBV7-2 with TRBJ2-1, with 7 bases lining up with TRBD2. The J call may be faulty, since TRBJ2-7 better matches the DNA end. The germline V gene encodes CDR1 SGHTA and CDR2 FQGNSA. The CDR3 length is 15 residues. Here the CDR3 DNA reads TGTGCCAGCAGCTCTGCCGGGACTACTGCCTACGAGCAGTACTTC. Its translation: CASSSAGTTAYEQYF.

The chain employs TRBV12-3 or TRBV12-4 and TRBJ2-6, with a possible D match to TRBD1 (6 bases). V was shortened by 5 bases and J by 1 base, with 9 bases between the two germline ends. CDR3 length: 15 amino acids. For the CDR3, the DNA is TGTGCCAGCAGTGTACAGGGATCTGGGGCCAACGTCCTGACTTTC. Translated, it gives CASSVQGSGANVLTF.

The chain uses TRBV11-2 and TRBJ2-7; D might be TRBD2 (5 bases). With the DNA end fitting TRBJ2-1 better, the J assignment may be wrong. Looked up from germline, CDR1 is SGHAT and CDR2 is FQNNGV. The CDR3 covers 17 residues. The chain's CDR3 is CASSLDRGLLSYNEQFF. As DNA, the CDR3 is TGTGCCAGCAGCTTAGATCGCGGACTCCTTTCCTACAATGAGCAGTTCTTC.

This clonotype was counted between two and nine times. The V gene is TRBV7-6, the J gene TRBJ2-1; 8 nucleotides align to TRBD2. The CDR3 spans 20 residues. The junction had 14 bases not matched to a gene; V was cut back by 0 bases and J by 1 base. The germline V gene encodes CDR1 SGHVS and CDR2 FNYEAQ. Here the CDR3 reads CASSLAQPGGASGSYNEQFF. The DNA of the CDR3 is TGTGCCAGCAGCTTAGCGCAACCGGGGGGGGCAAGCGGATCCTACAATGAGCAGTTCTTC.

On this clonotype itself: With a much larger clone just one base away, this may be a read error. A read error is likely, as this CDR3 ends without the conserved phenylalanine or tryptophan. The limits of the CDR3 on the DNA are not certain, so only TCRdb's listed CDR3 is given. The chain combines TRBV7-2 with TRBJ2-4; TRBD2, the D gene given by the table, was not confirmed from the DNA. With termini counted, the CDR3 has 9 amino acids. Germline CDR1 SGHTA, CDR2 FQGNSA. Here the CDR3 reads CASSLHRTS.

V is TRBV6-8 and J is TRBJ2-4, with 9 nucleotides matching TRBD1. V gave up 2 bases and J gave up 2 bases; unmatched junction bases: 7. Germline V gene data show CDR1 as MNHGY and CDR2 as SAAAGT. This CDR3 contains 17 residues. CDR3 protein: CASSYRGTGKTKNIQYF. The CDR3 nucleotides are TGTGCCAGCAGTTACAGAGGGACAGGGAAGACCAAAAACATTCAGTACTTC.

The rearrangement uses TRBV6-1 and TRBJ2-3, with 9 bases fitting TRBD1. Trimming removed 8 bases from V and 2 bases from J; junction bases left unmatched: 5. CDR3 length equals 14 residues. The V gene's germline CDR1 is MNHNS and CDR2 SASEGT. The CDR3 nucleotides read TGTGCCAGCGGACGGACAGGGGACACAGATACGCAGTATTTT. Amino acid sequence: CASGRTGDTDTQYF.